A selection of T cell receptor beta chains follows, all from one sample in a study of blood T cell repertoires in COVID-19. The repertoire was sequenced with immunoSEQ multiplex PCR; TCRdb's copy has only in-frame clones and lacks some. In the table there are around 290,000 clones, 70% to 90% of which are singletons. The sequencing input was peripheral blood. The receptors derive from a woman aged 50 to 65 who had recovered from COVID-19. Both conserved end residues are part of each CDR3. A D gene is named only where the DNA matches it firmly.

J gene: TRBJ2-1
D gene: TRBD1
V gene: TRBV6-6
CDR3 DNA: TGTGCCAGCAGCACGGGACAGGGTTTTAGTGAGCAGTTCTTC
CDR3 protein: CASSTGQGFSEQFF

J gene: TRBJ1-4
D gene: .
V gene: TRBV30
CDR3 DNA: TGTGCCTGGAGTGTAACGGGAGGGGTTGAAAAACTGTTTTTT
CDR3 protein: CAWSVTGGVEKLFF

J gene: TRBJ1-5
D gene: .
V gene: TRBV15
CDR3 DNA: TGTGCCACCAGCAGAGCGGGGCAGCCCCAGCATTTT
CDR3 protein: CATSRAGQPQHF

J gene: TRBJ1-1
D gene: .
V gene: TRBV6-5
CDR3 DNA: TGTGCCAGCAGCGGGGGGGGCACTGAAGCTTTCTTT
CDR3 protein: CASSGGGTEAFF

J gene: TRBJ2-2
D gene: .
V gene: TRBV4-2
CDR3 DNA: TGTGCCAGCAGCCAAGTTCCGGGGGAGCTGTTTTTT
CDR3 protein: CASSQVPGELFF

J gene: TRBJ1-2
D gene: TRBD1
V gene: TRBV5-4
CDR3 DNA: TGTGCCAGCAGCTTTAACAGGGGGCGCGGCTACACCTTC
CDR3 protein: CASSFNRGRGYTF

J gene: TRBJ1-2
D gene: .
V gene: TRBV5-4
CDR3 DNA: TGTGCCAGCACTTGGTCGGGGGGAGGTGGCTACACCTTC
CDR3 protein: CASTWSGGGGYTF

J gene: TRBJ1-1
D gene: TRBD1
V gene: TRBV24-1
CDR3 DNA: TGTGCCACCAGTGACGGATCCGGGACAGGGTCGCCGAGGACTGAAGCTTTCTTT
CDR3 protein: CATSDGSGTGSPRTEAFF

J gene: TRBJ1-2
D gene: .
V gene: TRBV19
CDR3 DNA: TGTGCCAGTAGTATAGGATGGACAGCTAACTATGGCTACACCTTC
CDR3 protein: CASSIGWTANYGYTF

J gene: TRBJ2-5
D gene: .
V gene: TRBV19
CDR3 DNA: TGTGCCAGTAGTCCCGGCGACAGCCGGTTCCAAGAGACCCAGTACTTC
CDR3 protein: CASSPGDSRFQETQYF